This is a list of T cell receptor beta chains from one sample in a study of PD-1 blockade in classical Hodgkin lymphoma. Clones were sequenced by immunoSEQ multiplex PCR, and TCRdb holds only the in-frame ones, with some missing. The table records 25,000 to 40,000 clones, over 75% of them present only once. This material consisted of peripheral blood mononuclear cells (PBMCs), taken before the fourth cycle of nivolumab. These receptors were taken from a human donor with classical Hodgkin lymphoma. CDR3s include the opening cysteine and the closing phenylalanine or tryptophan. Each record gives: D gene, J gene, clone size, CDR3 length, V gene, CDR3 protein, CDR3 DNA. D genes are given only for firm matches. Part of the rows lack a size; the others show once, few, many or a class for expanded clones.

NA,TRBJ2-7,few,15,TRBV7-2,CASSLVASASYEQYF,TGTGCCAGCAGCTTAGTGGCTAGCGCCTCCTACGAGCAGTACTTC
NA,TRBJ1-2,NA,13,TRBV2,CASSEGTNYGYTF,TGTGCCAGCAGTGAGGGTACTAACTATGGCTACACCTTC
TRBD2,TRBJ2-7,NA,15,TRBV7-3,CASSLKSGSIYEQYF,TGTGCCAGCAGCCTAAAAAGCGGGAGTATCTACGAGCAGTACTTC
NA,TRBJ1-2,NA,11,TRBV28,CGSSTSYGYTF,TGTGGAAGTAGTACGTCTTATGGCTACACCTTC
NA,TRBJ2-5,NA,10,TRBV29-1,CSVDTETQYF,TGCAGCGTTGATACGGAGACCCAGTACTTC
NA,TRBJ1-5,NA,15,TRBV18,CASSPKGRNNQPQHF,TGTGCCAGCTCACCGAAGGGGCGTAACAATCAGCCCCAGCATTTT
NA,TRBJ2-1,NA,11,TRBV28,CASSLMDEQFF,TGTGCCAGCAGTTTGATGGACGAGCAGTTCTTC
TRBD2,TRBJ2-3,once,14,TRBV7-9,CASSPRLATDTQYF,TGTGCCAGCAGCCCCAGACTAGCGACAGATACGCAGTATTTT
NA,TRBJ1-5,NA,15,TRBV5-4,CASSFGGNSNQPQHF,TGTGCCAGCAGCTTCGGCGGAAATAGCAATCAGCCCCAGCATTTT
NA,TRBJ1-5,NA,12,TRBV2,CASSLSGREGHF,TGTGCCAGCAGCCTAAGCGGCAGGGAGGGACATTTT
NA,TRBJ1-2,NA,13,TRBV10-3,CATRAGDNYGYTF,TGTGCCACCCGGGCGGGGGATAACTATGGCTACACCTTC
NA,TRBJ1-1,NA,14,TRBV12-5,CASGHGTRNTEAFF,TGTGCTAGTGGTCATGGGACCCGGAACACTGAAGCTTTCTTT
NA,TRBJ1-5,few,14,TRBV19,CASSISGGDQPQHF,TGTGCCAGTAGTATTTCGGGGGGGGACCAGCCCCAGCATTTT
NA,TRBJ1-3,NA,12,TRBV19,CASSIEGNTIYF,TGTGCCAGTAGTATCGAGGGAAACACCATATATTTT
NA,TRBJ1-4,NA,13,TRBV27,CASSLRSRGKLFF,TGTGCCAGCAGTTTGCGATCTAGGGGAAAACTGTTTTTT
NA,TRBJ1-1,few,13,TRBV7-2,CASSLQVRSEAFF,TGTGCCAGCAGCTTACAGGTTAGGTCTGAAGCTTTCTTT
TRBD2,TRBJ2-3,once,18,TRBV7-2,CASSATGTSGGTADTQYF,TGTGCCAGCAGCGCGACCGGGACTAGCGGGGGGACTGCAGATACGCAGTATTTT
NA,TRBJ1-1,once,15,TRBV19,CASSTRRETNTEAFF,TGTGCCAGTAGTACCCGACGCGAGACGAACACTGAAGCTTTCTTT
NA,TRBJ1-2,NA,13,TRBV29-1,CSVYRGANYGYTF,TGCAGCGTCTACAGAGGAGCTAACTATGGCTACACCTTC
NA,TRBJ1-5,NA,13,TRBV10-3,CAIAGWGDQPQHF,TGTGCCATAGCAGGTTGGGGCGATCAGCCCCAGCATTTT
NA,TRBJ1-5,NA,17,TRBV15,CATSFLRSGTAHQPQHF,TGTGCCACCAGCTTCCTTAGGTCCGGGACGGCACATCAGCCCCAGCATTTT
TRBD2,TRBJ2-1,NA,16,TRBV7-6,CASSLRTSGSKNEQFF,TGTGCCAGCAGCCTCCGGACTAGCGGGAGTAAAAATGAGCAGTTCTTC
NA,TRBJ1-5,NA,14,TRBV10-2,CASSPTQGNQPQHF,TGCGCCAGCAGCCCTACGCAGGGCAATCAGCCCCAGCATTTT
TRBD1,TRBJ1-5,NA,15,TRBV13,CASSKGTGRNQPQHF,TGTGCCAGCAGCAAAGGGACAGGGAGGAATCAGCCCCAGCATTTT
NA,TRBJ2-7,NA,12,TRBV5-1,CASSPLVGEQYF,TGCGCCAGCAGCCCGCTTGTGGGCGAGCAGTACTTC
TRBD2,TRBJ2-5,few,16,TRBV28,CASSPLTGGIQETQYF,TGTGCCAGCAGCCCCCTGACGGGAGGAATCCAAGAGACCCAGTACTTC
NA,TRBJ1-2,NA,13,TRBV29-1,CSVWDGANYGYTF,TGCAGCGTTTGGGACGGAGCTAACTATGGCTACACCTTC
TRBD2,TRBJ2-1,NA,16,TRBV18,CASSPRLAGIDNEQFF,TGTGCCAGCTCACCACGACTAGCGGGAATCGACAATGAGCAGTTCTTC
NA,TRBJ2-3,NA,16,TRBV7-9,CASSGTDRTYTDTQYF,TGTGCCAGCAGCGGGACTGACCGAACCTACACAGATACGCAGTATTTT
TRBD1,TRBJ2-3,NA,18,TRBV11-3,CASSAREGTAASTDTQYF,TGTGCCAGCAGCGCTAGAGAAGGGACAGCTGCTAGCACAGATACGCAGTATTTT
NA,TRBJ1-1,NA,14,TRBV7-7,CASSPVGENTEAFF,TGTGCCAGCAGCCCCGTTGGGGAGAACACTGAAGCTTTCTTT
NA,TRBJ2-5,NA,13,TRBV28,CASRIRQAETQYF,TGTGCCAGCAGAATTCGTCAGGCGGAGACCCAGTACTTC
TRBD2,TRBJ2-5,NA,15,TRBV7-8,CASSQRLAVFETQYF,TGTGCCAGCAGTCAGAGACTAGCGGTATTTGAGACCCAGTACTTC
TRBD2,TRBJ2-7,NA,13,TRBV6-6,CASGTSGPYEQYF,TGTGCCAGCGGGACTAGCGGGCCCTACGAGCAGTACTTC
NA,TRBJ1-4,NA,15,TRBV4-1,CASRHVGGLNEKLFF,TGCGCCAGCAGGCATGTTGGGGGGCTTAATGAAAAACTGTTTTTT
NA,TRBJ2-1,NA,13,TRBV2,CASSEDTGYEQFF,TGTGCCAGCAGTGAGGACACAGGATACGAGCAGTTCTTC
TRBD2,TRBJ2-1,few,14,TRBV7-3,CASSLGSGSEEQFF,TGTGCCAGCAGCTTAGGTAGCGGGAGTGAGGAGCAGTTCTTC
NA,TRBJ1-6,NA,12,TRBV7-9,CASSTGNRKLHF,TGTGCCAGCAGCACCGGAAACAGGAAACTCCACTTT
NA,TRBJ1-5,NA,12,TRBV25-1,CATGDSNQPQHF,TGTGCCACAGGGGATAGCAATCAGCCCCAGCATTTT
TRBD2,TRBJ2-3,NA,14,TRBV5-4,CASSLELAGDTQYF,TGTGCCAGCAGCTTAGAACTAGCGGGAGATACGCAGTATTTT
NA,TRBJ1-4,NA,15,TRBV21-1,CASSKAQGRGEKLFF,TGTGCCAGCAGCAAAGCGCAGGGCCGGGGTGAAAAACTGTTTTTT
NA,TRBJ1-1,NA,17,TRBV4-1,CASSLSTGQGTNTEAFF,TGCGCCAGCAGCCTCTCTACGGGGCAGGGGACGAACACTGAAGCTTTCTTT
NA,TRBJ2-7,NA,14,TRBV7-9,CASSTKGEGPEQYF,TGTGCCAGCAGCACCAAGGGGGAGGGCCCCGAGCAGTACTTC
TRBD1,TRBJ1-4,NA,16,TRBV18,CASSPEGGQGYEKLFF,TGTGCCAGCTCACCAGAGGGTGGACAGGGGTATGAAAAACTGTTTTTT
NA,TRBJ2-7,once,11,TRBV6-1,CASRTTREQYF,TGTGCCAGCAGGACCACCCGCGAGCAGTACTTC
NA,TRBJ2-3,NA,15,TRBV7-2,CASSFGPGPPVTQYF,TGTGCCAGCAGCTTTGGTCCGGGCCCGCCGGTTACGCAGTATTTT
NA,TRBJ2-7,once,16,TRBV4-2,CASSQALADGQYEQYF,TGTGCCAGCAGCCAAGCCCTCGCGGACGGCCAATACGAGCAGTACTTC
NA,TRBJ2-5,NA,17,TRBV10-3,CAISESTAIKSQETQYF,TGTGCCATCAGTGAGTCGACTGCTATCAAAAGTCAAGAGACCCAGTACTTC
NA,TRBJ1-1,NA,14,TRBV7-9,CASSLQGKNTEAFF,TGTGCCAGCAGCTTACAGGGCAAGAACACTGAAGCTTTCTTT
NA,TRBJ2-5,NA,14,TRBV7-9,CASSPDPTSETQYF,TGTGCCAGCAGCCCCGACCCGACCAGTGAGACCCAGTACTTC
NA,TRBJ1-5,NA,14,TRBV7-2,CASSSPARGSPQHF,TGTGCCAGCAGCTCCCCCGCACGGGGAAGCCCCCAGCATTTT
NA,TRBJ2-3,NA,13,TRBV30,CAWSRSHADTQYF,TGTGCCTGGAGTAGGAGTCACGCAGATACGCAGTATTTT
NA,TRBJ1-2,NA,14,TRBV5-1,CASSLDGAVYGYTF,TGCGCCAGCAGCTTGGATGGGGCGGTCTATGGCTACACCTTC
NA,TRBJ1-2,few,15,TRBV4-1,CASSHPLGGNSGYTF,TGCGCCAGCAGCCACCCCCTTGGCGGCAACAGCGGCTACACCTTC
TRBD1,TRBJ1-1,few,15,TRBV5-4,CASSEPGQGGTEAFF,TGTGCCAGCAGCGAACCGGGACAGGGAGGCACTGAAGCTTTCTTT